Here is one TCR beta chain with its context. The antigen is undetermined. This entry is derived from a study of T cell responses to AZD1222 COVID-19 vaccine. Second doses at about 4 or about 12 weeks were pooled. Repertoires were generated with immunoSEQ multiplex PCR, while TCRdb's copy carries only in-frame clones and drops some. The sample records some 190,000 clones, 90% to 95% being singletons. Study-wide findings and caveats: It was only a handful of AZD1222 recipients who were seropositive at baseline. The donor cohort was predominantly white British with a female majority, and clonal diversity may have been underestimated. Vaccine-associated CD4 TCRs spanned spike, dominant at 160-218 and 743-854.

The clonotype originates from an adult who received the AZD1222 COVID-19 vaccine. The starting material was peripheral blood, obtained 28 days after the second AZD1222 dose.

The DNA of the CDR3 is TGTGCCTCGGGGACAGGGGTCTACGAGCAGTACTTC. Translated: CASGTGVYEQYF. The V and J genes are TRBV12-3 or TRBV12-4 and TRBJ2-7; TRBD1 agrees at 10 bases. The CDR3 runs 12 residues. V lost 11 bases, J lost 3 bases, and 4 bases stayed unmatched.